This TCR beta chain was sequenced during a study of OX40 agonist ivuxolimab in advanced cancers. The wider study: Averaging around 60 years in age, with a range of 23 to 79, the cohort was approximately 83% male. Allowance was made for prior anti-PD-1, anti-PD-L1 or anti-CTLA-4 therapy, and about 40% had some. Whole-study results and caveats: Blood T cells, both CD4+ and CD8+, expanded clonally by week 6 at 0.1 to 3.0 mg/kg. Average numbers of expanded clones were greater in CD8+ T cells than in CD4+.

Sequencing used immunoSEQ multiplex PCR; TCRdb keeps in-frame clones, though not all of them. This table holds tens of thousands of clones, around 89% found once. On this clone itself: The antigen remains unidentified.

Trimming removed 4 bases from V and 3 bases from J; junction bases left unmatched: 5. The CDR3 loop spans 13 amino acids. Germline loops: CDR1 SQVTM, CDR2 ANQGSEA. The chain uses TRBV29-1 and TRBJ1-1; 7 positions agree with TRBD1. Sequencing used CD4+ or CD8+ T cells sorted from blood, obtained in a trial of the OX40 agonist ivuxolimab. The sequence came from an adult with an advanced solid tumor such as melanoma, head and neck, liver or kidney cancer. CDR3 sequence: CSVAGQADTEAFF. In DNA form, the CDR3 reads TGCAGCGTTGCCGGACAGGCCGACACTGAAGCTTTCTTT.